Sequencing of this T cell receptor (beta chain) was carried out in a study of shared clonotypes between healthy human individuals. Data came from immunoSEQ multiplex PCR; TCRdb stores just in-frame clones and leaves some out. The sample shows millions of clones, 90% to 95% of them seen only once. Study-level results: All-four-donor shared clonotypes had higher generation probabilities than non-shared clonotypes did. Of the naive CD4 clonotypes, around 5.2% were shared across several donors. The sole specimen, blood, was sampled, and tissue repertoires likely differ.

The V and J ends lost 2 bases and 1 base, in that order; junction bases with no gene match: 6. CDR1 SEHNR and CDR2 FQNEAQ come from the germline V gene (reference sequence). The CDR3 sequence is 16 residues long. A remark on this clone: The antigen is unknown.

The TCR originated in a man aged 18-30 years in good health. The sequenced material came from naive CD4+ T cells sorted from blood. Subset in this sample: CD45RA+ positively selected. J is TRBJ1-1 and V is TRBV7-9; 8 bases agree with TRBD1. CDR3 amino acids: CASSLTGGYSNTEAFF. For the CDR3, the DNA is TGTGCCAGCAGCTTAACAGGGGGGTATTCGAACACTGAAGCTTTCTTT.